This T cell receptor beta chain was recovered during a study of cytomegalovirus exposure and HLA in healthy donors. This PCR relied on a set of 60 Vbeta primers and 13 Jbeta primers. Generated by immunoSEQ multiplex PCR, the TCRdb table keeps only in-frame clones and is missing some. The table records 43,000 or so clones, approximately 77% of them present only once. The CDR3 has 15 amino acids. Trimming removed 7 bases from V and 4 bases from J; junction bases left unmatched: 7. CDR1 and CDR2 (germline): MNHEY, SVGAGI. The receptor was derived from a man aged 25-45 years in good health and CMV-seronegative. Sequencing was done on a sample of PBMCs. The V gene is TRBV6-5, the J gene TRBJ2-1; TRBD2 matches at 10 bases. CDR3 amino acids: CASIPAGGEYNEQFF. The CDR3 DNA is TGTGCCAGCATCCCAGCGGGAGGGGAGTACAATGAGCAGTTCTTC.